Included here is one T cell receptor (beta chain) sequence, with context. Its antigen is currently unknown. This specimen belongs to a study of cytomegalovirus exposure and HLA in healthy donors. V was clipped by 0 bases and J by 5 bases; unmatched bases: 3. The CDR3 has 14 residues. CDR1 is MRHNA, CDR2 SNTAGT, per germline. Findings of the study overall: According to a later analysis, donors in an Asian-associated ancestry cluster reportedly had fewer N-insertions than the roughly 640-donor mean.

A multiplex PCR was run with 60 Vbeta primers and 13 Jbeta primers. Assay: immunoSEQ multiplex PCR; the TCRdb copy retains only in-frame clones and omits some. The sample carries about 120,000 clones, approximately 74% recorded once. The chain recombines TRBV6-4 with TRBJ1-2; 7 bases are a match to TRBD1. The receptor comes from a woman aged 50 to 65 in good health and CMV-seropositive. The sequencing input was PBMCs. In DNA form, the CDR3 reads TGTGCCAGCAGTGACTCTCCAGGGGGATATGGCTACACCTTC. It yields the protein CASSDSPGGYGYTF.